The 10 T cell receptor beta chains given below trace back to one sample, sequenced in a study of OX40 agonist ivuxolimab in advanced cancers. Measured with immunoSEQ multiplex PCR; TCRdb has only the in-frame clones, and not every one. This table holds roughly 75,000 clones, around nine tenths found once. This sample comprised CD4+ or CD8+ T cells sorted from blood, obtained in a trial of the OX40 agonist ivuxolimab. The receptors originated from an adult with an advanced solid tumor such as melanoma, head and neck, liver or kidney cancer.

V is TRBV5-1 and J is TRBJ2-2; the match to TRBD1 covers 8 bases. The CDR3 is made up of 16 amino acids. Germline lookup yields CDR1 SGHRS and CDR2 YFSETQ. The V segment lost 2 bases and the J segment 3 bases; nucleotides outside the gene matches: 6. The CDR3 region has the DNA TGCGCCAGCAGCTTCCCACCGACAGGGGACACCGGGGAGCTGTTTTTT. Residues: CASSFPPTGDTGELFF.

This chain joins TRBV30 and TRBJ2-7; 7 positions match TRBD2. Losses at the gene ends were 2 bases for V and 6 bases for J; bases not matched to a gene: 7. Germline lookup yields CDR1 GTSNPN and CDR2 SVGIG (reference sequence). CDR3 length equals 13 residues. CDR3 loop: CAWSLSGAGEQYF. The CDR3 bases are TGTGCCTGGAGTCTAAGCGGGGCTGGCGAGCAGTACTTC.

This sequence joins TRBV5-8 and TRBJ1-5; no clear D. Per germline, CDR1 SGHTS and CDR2 YDEGEE. The CDR3 has 16 residues. The V end lost 4 bases, the J end lost 0 bases, and 14 bases lay between the germline ends. The CDR3 protein is CASSPANTPSNQPQHF. Written as DNA, the CDR3 is TGTGCCAGCAGCCCAGCCAACACACCTAGCAATCAGCCCCAGCATTTT.

This chain's CDR3 is CASSLDGNEKLFF. The CDR3 nucleotides are TGCGCCAGCAGCTTGGACGGTAATGAAAAACTGTTTTTT. The J gene is TRBJ1-4, the V gene TRBV5-1; no clear D gene. The CDR3 has 13 amino acids. From germline, CDR1 is SGHRS and CDR2 YFSETQ. Trimming stripped 0 bases from V and 4 bases from J, with 4 bases between.

The chain links TRBV12-5 to TRBJ2-5; tentatively, D is TRBD2 (5 bases). The CDR3 consists of 17 residues. V dropped 0 bases and J dropped 6 bases, with 20 bases sitting between them. Germline-derived CDR1 and CDR2 are LGHNT and FRNRAP. The CDR3 nucleotides are TGTGCTAGTGGTTTGGTTCCTGGACTCTCGAGGGTGAAGACCCAGTACTTC. It is translated as CASGLVPGLSRVKTQYF.

The rearrangement links TRBV27 to TRBJ2-7, with a possible D match to TRBD1 (6 bases). This CDR3 has 12 residues. V lost 5 bases and J 7 bases, leaving 12 bases between the germline ends. Per germline, CDR1 MNHEY and CDR2 SMNVEV (reference sequence). Here the CDR3 reads CASSRQAREQYF. CDR3 DNA: TGTGCCAGCAGTAGACAGGCGAGGGAGCAGTACTTC.

The J gene is TRBJ2-1, the V gene TRBV11-2; TRBD1 agrees at 8 bases. Trimming cost V 6 bases and J 4 bases; bases outside gene matches: 11. Germline CDR1 and CDR2: SGHAT and FQNNGV. The CDR3 is 16 amino acids. CDR3: CASRWKSDRAYNEQFF. The CDR3 DNA reads as TGTGCCAGCAGGTGGAAGTCGGACAGGGCATACAATGAGCAGTTCTTC.

Written as DNA, the CDR3 is TGTGCCAGCAGACCGGGGGTATCAACTGGGGCCAACGTCCTGACTTTC. Amino acids: CASRPGVSTGANVLTF. This sequence joins TRBV27 and TRBJ2-6; tentative D call: TRBD2 (6 bases). The CDR3 covers 16 residues. The ends were cut back, 6 bases at V and 2 bases at J, with 14 bases in the middle. Germline V gene sequence: CDR1 MNHEY, CDR2 SMNVEV (reference sequence). The full variable domain, with the rest looked up from reference TRBV27 and TRBJ2-6, is EAQVTQNPRYLITVTGKKLTVTCSQNMNHEYMSWYRQDPGLGLRQIYYSMNVEVTDKGDVPEGYKVSRKEKRNFPLILESPSPNQTSLYFCASRPGVSTGANVLTFGAGSRLTVL.

V usage is TRBV19 and J usage is TRBJ1-1; TRBD1 agrees at 8 bases. CDR1 and CDR2 (germline): LNHDA, SQIVND (reference sequence). J was trimmed by 6 bases and V by 6 bases; bases with no gene match: 9. This CDR3 is built from 14 residues. In nucleotides, the CDR3 is TGTGCCAGTAGCCCCTTGGCAGGGGGCTCTGAAGCTTTCTTT. Encoded protein: CASSPLAGGSEAFF.

The table lists this clone with a few counts. V and J are TRBV6-4 and TRBJ2-3; D is uncertain. Trimming pared 5 bases from V and 0 bases from J, leaving 9 bases between. CDR3 length equals 14 residues. Germline loops: CDR1 MRHNA, CDR2 SNTAGT. DNA of the CDR3: TGTGCCAGCAGTTTGGTCGGAAGCACAGATACGCAGTATTTT. Protein product: CASSLVGSTDTQYF.